This TCR beta chain appears in the sequencing data of a study of blood T cell repertoires in COVID-19. Overall study: T cells, B-cell-depleted T cells, or PBMCs provided the cDNA or gDNA that served as material.

Germline CDR1 reads KGHSH; CDR2 reads LQKENI. The length of the CDR3 is 19 residues. The ends were cut back, 3 bases at V and 0 bases at J, with 21 bases in the middle. In the original processing: Reference gene primer amplification gave nucleated cell count estimates. Clones were sequenced by immunoSEQ multiplex PCR, and TCRdb holds only the in-frame ones, with some missing. For V, J and clone size, that table is used; D and trimming come from the DNA. The sample records 90,000 to 120,000 clones, about nine tenths being singletons. This clone was seen only once. Sequencing was performed on peripheral blood. The V call is TRBV18, the J call TRBJ2-4; TRBD2 is a possible D gene (5 bases). This TCR was sampled from a woman in her twenties or thirties with acute or convalescent COVID-19. The CDR3 protein is CASSPTDMGSLLAKNIQYF. Here the CDR3 DNA reads TGTGCCAGCTCACCTACGGATATGGGGAGTCTCCTAGCCAAAAACATTCAGTACTTC.